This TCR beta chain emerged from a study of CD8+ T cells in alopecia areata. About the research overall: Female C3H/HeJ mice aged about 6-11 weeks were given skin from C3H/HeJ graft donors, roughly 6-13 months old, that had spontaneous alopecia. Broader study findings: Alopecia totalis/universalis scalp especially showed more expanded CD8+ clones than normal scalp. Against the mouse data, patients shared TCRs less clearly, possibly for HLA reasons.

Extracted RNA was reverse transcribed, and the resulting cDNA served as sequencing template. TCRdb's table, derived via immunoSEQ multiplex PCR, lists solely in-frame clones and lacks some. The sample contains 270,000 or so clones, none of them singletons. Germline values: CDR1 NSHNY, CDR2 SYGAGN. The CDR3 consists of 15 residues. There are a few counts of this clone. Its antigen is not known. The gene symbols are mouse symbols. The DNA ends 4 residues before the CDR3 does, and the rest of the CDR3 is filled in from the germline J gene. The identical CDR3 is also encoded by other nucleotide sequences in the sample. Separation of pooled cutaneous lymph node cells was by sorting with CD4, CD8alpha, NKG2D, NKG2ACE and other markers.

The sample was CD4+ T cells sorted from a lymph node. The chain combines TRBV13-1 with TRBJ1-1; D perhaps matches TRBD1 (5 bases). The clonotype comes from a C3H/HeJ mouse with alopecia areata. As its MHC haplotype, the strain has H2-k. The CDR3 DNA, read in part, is TGTGCCAGCAGTGATGCAGGTCTGGGGGGGAGA. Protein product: CASSDAGLGGR. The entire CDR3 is CASSDAGLGGREVFF.